This T cell receptor beta chain came from a study of OX40 agonist ivuxolimab in advanced cancers. In the study overall: The drug used for patients, ivuxolimab, was an agonistic anti-OX40 (CD134) antibody.

Profiled with immunoSEQ multiplex PCR; TCRdb holds only in-frame clones, not every one. Of tens of thousands of clones listed, about 90% are singletons. For this clone: Its antigen is unidentified.

Study conclusions and caveats: The authors did not determine the antigen specificity of the expanded peripheral T cells.

CDR3 length: 13 amino acids. V shed 10 bases and J shed 4 bases, with 16 bases lying between them. Germline V gene data show CDR1 as MNHNS and CDR2 as SASEGT. The TCR was taken from an adult with an advanced solid tumor such as melanoma, head and neck, liver or kidney cancer. This specimen was CD4+ or CD8+ T cells sorted from blood, taken in a trial of the OX40 agonist ivuxolimab. This chain links TRBV6-1 with TRBJ1-2; D remains unclear. The CDR3 sequence: CATRRAQTYGYTF. Written as DNA, the CDR3 is TGTGCCACCCGAAGAGCACAGACCTATGGCTACACCTTC.